This T cell receptor beta chain was sequenced in a study of monozygotic twins with inflammatory bowel disease. In regard to this clonotype: Its cognate antigen is unknown.

Study-level findings and limits: Researchers were unable to tell different T cell subtypes apart. Among IBD patients, fewer clonotypes were shared with others than among healthy twins, especially with disease activity.

TCRdb reprocessed the 5' RACE reads; each CDR3 protein has one entry and no DNA is given. This table holds some 170,000 distinct CDR3 sequences. Germline values: CDR1 LNHDA, CDR2 SQIVND (reference sequence). There are 15 residues in the CDR3. Sequencing input: blood. The chain links TRBV19 to TRBJ2-1; the D call of TRBD2 rests on TCRdb alone, since no DNA is present to check it. This clonotype was obtained from a human donor with ulcerative colitis or Crohn's disease, or a healthy co-twin of an affected twin (not recorded which). The CDR3 sequence is CATKIAESSYNEQFF.